One TCR beta chain is described in this entry. This sample was taken from a study of blood T cell repertoires in COVID-19. Looking at the study overall: Acute-phase and convalescent COVID-19 samples originated in the United States, Italy and Spain. Nucleic acid was either cDNA or gDNA, and it came from T cells, B-cell-depleted T cells, or PBMCs.

The table came from immunoSEQ multiplex PCR; TCRdb's copy has only in-frame clones and leaves some out. The sample carries around 200,000 clones, 85% to 90% recorded once. Sequencing input: peripheral blood. The sequence was collected from a woman aged 18-29 years who had recovered from COVID-19.

In DNA form, the CDR3 reads TGCGCCAGCAGCCACTCCGGGACAGGGGATTCCTACGAGCAGTACTTC. It translates to CASSHSGTGDSYEQYF. V and J are TRBV4-3 and TRBJ2-7; TRBD1 aligns across 10 bases. After removal of 3 bases from V and 1 base from J, the junction contained 6 bases not matched to a gene. Germline CDR1 LGHNA, CDR2 YSLEER. This CDR3 region has 16 residues.